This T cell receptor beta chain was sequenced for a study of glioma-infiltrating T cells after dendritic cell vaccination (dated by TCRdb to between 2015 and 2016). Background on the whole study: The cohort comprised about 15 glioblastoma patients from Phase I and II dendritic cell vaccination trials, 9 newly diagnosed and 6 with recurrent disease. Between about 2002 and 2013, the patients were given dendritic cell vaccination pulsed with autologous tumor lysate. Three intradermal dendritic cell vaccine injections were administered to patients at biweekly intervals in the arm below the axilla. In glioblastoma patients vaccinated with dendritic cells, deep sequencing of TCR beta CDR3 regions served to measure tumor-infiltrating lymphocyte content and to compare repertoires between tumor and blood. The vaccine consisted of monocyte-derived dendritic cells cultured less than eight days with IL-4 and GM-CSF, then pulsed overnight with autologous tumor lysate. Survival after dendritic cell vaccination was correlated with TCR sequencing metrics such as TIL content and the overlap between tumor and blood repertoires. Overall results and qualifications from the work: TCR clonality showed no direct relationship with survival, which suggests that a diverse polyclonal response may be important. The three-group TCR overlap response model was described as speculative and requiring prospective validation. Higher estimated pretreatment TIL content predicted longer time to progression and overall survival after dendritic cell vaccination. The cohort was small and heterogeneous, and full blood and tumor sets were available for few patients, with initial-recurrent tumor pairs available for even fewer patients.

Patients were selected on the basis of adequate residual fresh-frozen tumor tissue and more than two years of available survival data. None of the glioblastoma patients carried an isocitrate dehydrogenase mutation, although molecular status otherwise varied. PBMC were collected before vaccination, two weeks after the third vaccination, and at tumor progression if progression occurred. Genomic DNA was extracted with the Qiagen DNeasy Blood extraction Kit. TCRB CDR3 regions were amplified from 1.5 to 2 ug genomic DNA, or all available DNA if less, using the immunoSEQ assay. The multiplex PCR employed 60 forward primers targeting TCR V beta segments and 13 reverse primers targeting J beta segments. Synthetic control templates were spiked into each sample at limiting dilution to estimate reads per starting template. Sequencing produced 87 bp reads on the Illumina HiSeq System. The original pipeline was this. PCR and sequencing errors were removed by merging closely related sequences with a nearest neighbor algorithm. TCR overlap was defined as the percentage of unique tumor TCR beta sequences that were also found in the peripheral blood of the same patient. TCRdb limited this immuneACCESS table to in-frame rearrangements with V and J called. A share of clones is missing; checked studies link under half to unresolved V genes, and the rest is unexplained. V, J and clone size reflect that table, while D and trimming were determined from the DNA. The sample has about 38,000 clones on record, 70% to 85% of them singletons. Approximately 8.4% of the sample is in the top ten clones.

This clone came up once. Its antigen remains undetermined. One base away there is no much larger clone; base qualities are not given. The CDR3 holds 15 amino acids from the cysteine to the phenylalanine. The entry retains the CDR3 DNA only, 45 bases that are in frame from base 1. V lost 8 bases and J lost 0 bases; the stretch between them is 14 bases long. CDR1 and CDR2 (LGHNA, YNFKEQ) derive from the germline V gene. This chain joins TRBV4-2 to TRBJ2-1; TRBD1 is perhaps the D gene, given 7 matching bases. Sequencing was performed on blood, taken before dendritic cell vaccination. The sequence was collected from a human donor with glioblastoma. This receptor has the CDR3 CASSQGGLSYNEQFF. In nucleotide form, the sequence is TGTGCCAGCTCGCAGGGGGGCCTCTCCTACAATGAGCAGTTCTTC.